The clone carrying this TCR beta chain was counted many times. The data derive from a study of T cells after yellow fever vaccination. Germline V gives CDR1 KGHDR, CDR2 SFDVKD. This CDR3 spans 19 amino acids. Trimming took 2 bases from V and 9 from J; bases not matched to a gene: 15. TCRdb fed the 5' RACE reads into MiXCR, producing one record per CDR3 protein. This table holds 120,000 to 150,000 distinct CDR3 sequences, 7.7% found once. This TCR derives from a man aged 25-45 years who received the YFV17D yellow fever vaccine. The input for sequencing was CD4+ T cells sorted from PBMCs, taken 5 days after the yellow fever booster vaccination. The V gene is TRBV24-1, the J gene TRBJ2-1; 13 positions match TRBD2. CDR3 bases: TGTGCCACCAGTGATTCCACTGCCTTACTAGCGGGAGGGCCTAGTGAGCAGTTCTTC. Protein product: CATSDSTALLAGGPSEQFF.